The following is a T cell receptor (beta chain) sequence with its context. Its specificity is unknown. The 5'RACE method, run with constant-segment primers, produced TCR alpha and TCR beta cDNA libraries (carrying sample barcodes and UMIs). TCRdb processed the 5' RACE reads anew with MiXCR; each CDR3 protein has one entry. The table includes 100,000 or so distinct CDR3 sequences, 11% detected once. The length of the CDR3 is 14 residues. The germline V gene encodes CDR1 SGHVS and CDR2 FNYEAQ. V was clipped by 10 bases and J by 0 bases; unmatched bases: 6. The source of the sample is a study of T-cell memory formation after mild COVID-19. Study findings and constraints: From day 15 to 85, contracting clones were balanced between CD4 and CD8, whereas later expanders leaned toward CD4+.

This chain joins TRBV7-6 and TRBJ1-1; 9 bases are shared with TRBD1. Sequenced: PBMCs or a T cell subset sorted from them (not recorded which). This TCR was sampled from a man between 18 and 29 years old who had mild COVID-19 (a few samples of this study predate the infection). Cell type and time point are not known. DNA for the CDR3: TGTGCCACAAGGACAGGGGCGATGAACACTGAAGCTTTCTTT. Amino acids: CATRTGAMNTEAFF.